This paragraph covers one TCR beta chain sequence. As yet, its antigen is unknown. Only in-frame clones appear in the TCRdb table, and some are missing; sequencing was by immunoSEQ multiplex PCR. The sample lists tens of thousands of clones; approximately 84% were seen once. This record belongs to a study of OX40 agonist ivuxolimab in advanced cancers. On the study more broadly: An anti-OX40 (CD134) antibody with agonistic activity, ivuxolimab, was administered to patients.

Overall study results and limits: Determination of antigen specificity was not performed for the expanded peripheral T cells. Some nonresponders also had low normalized T-cell clonal expansion.

The receptor was derived from an adult with an advanced solid tumor such as melanoma, head and neck, liver or kidney cancer. The sequencing here drew on CD4+ or CD8+ T cells sorted from blood, taken in a trial of the OX40 agonist ivuxolimab.

Here the CDR3 reads CASSRGELNEQFF. CDR3 DNA sequence: TGTGCCAGCAGCCGCGGGGAGCTCAATGAGCAGTTCTTC. The J gene is TRBJ2-1, the V gene TRBV6-6, with D possibly matching TRBD2 (6 bases). CDR3 length: 13 amino acids. V gave up 6 bases and J gave up 6 bases, with 12 bases separating them. Per germline, CDR1 MNHNY and CDR2 SVGAGI (reference sequence).